This T cell receptor (beta chain) was sequenced in a study of T cells in Graves' hyperthyroidism and ophthalmopathy. Study observations and caveats: Expanded thyroid clonotypes (above 0.001) were mostly also found in blood. Model-based prediction identified ophthalmopathy a median around 6.5 months prior to its onset.

Amplification of TCR beta CDR3 regions was performed using RNA transcripts as template. Researchers ran a first-round RT-PCR on the TCR CDR3 using the HTBI primer set. A single record per CDR3 protein comes from TCRdb applying MiXCR to the multiplex PCR reads. The sample has approximately 630,000 distinct CDR3 sequences, about 16% seen once. This clonotype was counted between two and nine times. Its target is unknown. Per germline, CDR1 LNHDA and CDR2 SQIVND (reference sequence). The CDR3 has 13 amino acids. V was clipped by 4 bases and J by 8 bases, with 11 bases between them. Absent ophthalmopathy progression within 18 months defined stable Graves' hyperthyroidism. Isolation of PBMCs was performed on 10 ml fresh peripheral blood.

The TCR sequence derives from a woman aged 25 to 39 with Graves' hyperthyroidism. The chain joins TRBV19 to TRBJ1-4; D gene ambiguous. Sequencing was done on a sample of blood. CDR3: CASSKLWSEKLFF. CDR3 bases: TGTGCCAGTAGTAAGTTATGGTCGGAAAAACTGTTTTTT.